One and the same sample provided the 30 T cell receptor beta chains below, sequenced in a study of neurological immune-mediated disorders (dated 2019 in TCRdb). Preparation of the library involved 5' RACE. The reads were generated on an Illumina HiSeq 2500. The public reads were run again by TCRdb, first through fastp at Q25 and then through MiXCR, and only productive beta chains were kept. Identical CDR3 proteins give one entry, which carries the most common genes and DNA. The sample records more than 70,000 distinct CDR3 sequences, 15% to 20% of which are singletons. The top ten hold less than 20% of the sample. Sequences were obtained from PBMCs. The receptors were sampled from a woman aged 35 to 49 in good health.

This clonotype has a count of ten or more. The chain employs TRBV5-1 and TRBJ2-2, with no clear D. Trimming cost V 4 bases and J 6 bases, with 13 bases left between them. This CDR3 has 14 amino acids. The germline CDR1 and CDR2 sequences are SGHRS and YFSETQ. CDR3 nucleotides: TGCGCCAGCAGCCAGCAGCTTGGATCCGGGGAGCTGTTTTTT. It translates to CASSQQLGSGELFF.

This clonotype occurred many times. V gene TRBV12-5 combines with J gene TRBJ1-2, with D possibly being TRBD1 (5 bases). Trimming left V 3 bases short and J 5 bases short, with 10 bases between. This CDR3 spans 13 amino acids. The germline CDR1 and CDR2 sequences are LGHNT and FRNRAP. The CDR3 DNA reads TGTGCTAGTGGTTTACCGGGGGGTTATGGCTACACCTTC. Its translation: CASGLPGGYGYTF.

The CDR3 spells CASSPTGEPYNEQFF. The CDR3 DNA follows: TGCGCCAGCAGCCCCACAGGGGAACCCTACAATGAGCAGTTCTTC. The V gene is TRBV5-1, the J gene TRBJ2-1; 7 bases line up with TRBD1. CDR1 and CDR2 from the germline V gene are SGHRS and YFSETQ. Losses at the gene ends were 4 bases for V and 2 bases for J; bases not matched to a gene: 6. The CDR3 sequence is 15 residues long.

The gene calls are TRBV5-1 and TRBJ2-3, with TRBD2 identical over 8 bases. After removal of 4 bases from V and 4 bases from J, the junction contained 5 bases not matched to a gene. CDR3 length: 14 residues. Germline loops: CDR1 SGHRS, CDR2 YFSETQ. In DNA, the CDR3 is TGCGCCAGCAGCCCATCAGCGGGAGCAGATACGCAGTATTTT. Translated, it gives CASSPSAGADTQYF.

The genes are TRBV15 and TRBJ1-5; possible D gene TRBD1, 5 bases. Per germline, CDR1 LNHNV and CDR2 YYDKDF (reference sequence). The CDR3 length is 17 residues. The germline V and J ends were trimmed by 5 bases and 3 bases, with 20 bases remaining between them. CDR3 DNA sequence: TGTGCCACCAGCCCTCTAGGAGGGGACTTGGTCAATCAGCCCCAGCATTTT. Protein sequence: CATSPLGGDLVNQPQHF.

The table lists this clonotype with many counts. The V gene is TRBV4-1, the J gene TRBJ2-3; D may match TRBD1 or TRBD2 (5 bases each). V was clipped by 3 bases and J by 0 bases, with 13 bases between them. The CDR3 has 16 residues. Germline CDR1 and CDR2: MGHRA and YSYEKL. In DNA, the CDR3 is TGCGCCAGCAGCCAGCCGGGACCACAAAGCACAGATACGCAGTATTTT. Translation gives CASSQPGPQSTDTQYF.

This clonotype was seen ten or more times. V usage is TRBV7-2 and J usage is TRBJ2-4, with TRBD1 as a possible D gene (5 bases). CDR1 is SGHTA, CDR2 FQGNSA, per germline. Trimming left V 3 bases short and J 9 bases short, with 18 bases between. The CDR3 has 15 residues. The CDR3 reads CASSFLGSGSSIQYF. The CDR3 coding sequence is TGTGCCAGCAGCTTTCTAGGTTCAGGGTCCAGCATTCAGTACTTC.

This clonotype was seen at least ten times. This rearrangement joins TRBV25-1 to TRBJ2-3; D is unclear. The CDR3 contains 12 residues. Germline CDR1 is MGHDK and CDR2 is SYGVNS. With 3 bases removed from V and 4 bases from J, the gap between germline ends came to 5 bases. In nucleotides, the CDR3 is TGTGCCAGCAGTGAGGTGGCAGATACGCAGTATTTT. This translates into CASSEVADTQYF.

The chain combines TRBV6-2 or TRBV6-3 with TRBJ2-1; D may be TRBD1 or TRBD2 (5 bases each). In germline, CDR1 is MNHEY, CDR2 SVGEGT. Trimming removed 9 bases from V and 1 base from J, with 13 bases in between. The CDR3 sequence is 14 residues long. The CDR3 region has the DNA TGTGCCAGTATCGCCGGGGCGTCCTACAATGAGCAGTTCTTC. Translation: CASIAGASYNEQFF.

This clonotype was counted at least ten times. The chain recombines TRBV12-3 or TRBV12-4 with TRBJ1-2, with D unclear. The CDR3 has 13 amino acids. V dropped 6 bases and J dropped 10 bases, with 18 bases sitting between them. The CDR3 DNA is TGTGCCAGCAGCCTTCGGAACGGAATCGACTACACCTTC. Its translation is CASSLRNGIDYTF.

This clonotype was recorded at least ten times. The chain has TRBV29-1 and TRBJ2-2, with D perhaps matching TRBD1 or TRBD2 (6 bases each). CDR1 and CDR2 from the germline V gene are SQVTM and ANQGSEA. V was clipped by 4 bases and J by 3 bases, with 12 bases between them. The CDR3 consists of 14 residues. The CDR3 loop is CSVGGGPDTGELFF. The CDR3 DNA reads TGCAGCGTTGGAGGGGGGCCCGACACCGGGGAGCTGTTTTTT.

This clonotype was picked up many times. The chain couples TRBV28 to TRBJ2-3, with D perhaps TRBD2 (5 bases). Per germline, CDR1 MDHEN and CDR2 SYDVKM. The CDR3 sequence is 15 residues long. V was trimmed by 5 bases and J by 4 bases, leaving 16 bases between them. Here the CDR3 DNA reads TGTGCCAGCAGTGCGGCAGTGCGGGCAGCAGATACGCAGTATTTT. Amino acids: CASSAAVRAADTQYF.

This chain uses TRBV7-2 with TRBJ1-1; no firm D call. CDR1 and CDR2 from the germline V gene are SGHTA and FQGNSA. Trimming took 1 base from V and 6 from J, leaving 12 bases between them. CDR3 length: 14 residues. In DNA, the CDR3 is TGTGCCAGCAGCTTAGAGGTCGCTAGCCCTGAAGCTTTCTTT. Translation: CASSLEVASPEAFF.

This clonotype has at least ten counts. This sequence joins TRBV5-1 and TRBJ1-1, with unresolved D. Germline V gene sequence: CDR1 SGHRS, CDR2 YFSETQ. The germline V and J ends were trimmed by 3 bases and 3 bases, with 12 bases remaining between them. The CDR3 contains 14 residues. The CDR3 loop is CASSSRVGDTEAFF. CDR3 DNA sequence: TGCGCCAGCAGCTCCCGGGTCGGCGACACTGAAGCTTTCTTT.

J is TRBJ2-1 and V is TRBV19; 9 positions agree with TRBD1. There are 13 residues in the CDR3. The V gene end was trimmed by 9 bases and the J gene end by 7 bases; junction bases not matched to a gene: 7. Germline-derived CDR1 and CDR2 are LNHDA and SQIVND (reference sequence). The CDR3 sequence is CASRDRVRNEQFF. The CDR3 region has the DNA TGTGCCAGCCGGGACAGGGTGCGGAATGAGCAGTTCTTC.

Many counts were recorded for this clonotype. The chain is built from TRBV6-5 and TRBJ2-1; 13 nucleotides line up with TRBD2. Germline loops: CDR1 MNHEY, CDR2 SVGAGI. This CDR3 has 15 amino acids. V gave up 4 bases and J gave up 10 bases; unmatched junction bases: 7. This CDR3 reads CASSFGTSGVGEQFF. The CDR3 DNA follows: TGTGCCAGCAGTTTTGGGACTAGCGGGGTAGGAGAGCAGTTCTTC.

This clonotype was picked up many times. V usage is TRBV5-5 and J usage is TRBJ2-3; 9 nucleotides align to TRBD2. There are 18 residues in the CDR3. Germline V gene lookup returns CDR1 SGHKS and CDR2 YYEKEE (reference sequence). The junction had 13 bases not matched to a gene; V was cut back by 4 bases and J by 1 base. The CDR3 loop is CASSPLRGAGGRTDTQYF. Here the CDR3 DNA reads TGTGCCAGCAGCCCCCTGAGGGGAGCGGGGGGCCGCACAGATACGCAGTATTTT.

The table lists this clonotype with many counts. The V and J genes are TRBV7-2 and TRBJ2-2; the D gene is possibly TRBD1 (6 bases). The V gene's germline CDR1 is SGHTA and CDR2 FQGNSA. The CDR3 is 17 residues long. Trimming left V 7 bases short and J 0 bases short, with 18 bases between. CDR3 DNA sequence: TGTGCCAGCACCGCCCTGGGACACCAGACGAACACCGGGGAGCTGTTTTTT. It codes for CASTALGHQTNTGELFF.

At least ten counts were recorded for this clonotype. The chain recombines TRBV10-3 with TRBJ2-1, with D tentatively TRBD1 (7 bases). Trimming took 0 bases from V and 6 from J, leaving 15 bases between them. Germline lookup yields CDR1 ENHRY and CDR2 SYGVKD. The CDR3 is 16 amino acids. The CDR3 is CAISESIGQGGNEQFF. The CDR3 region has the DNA TGTGCCATCAGTGAGTCGATCGGGCAGGGGGGCAATGAGCAGTTCTTC.

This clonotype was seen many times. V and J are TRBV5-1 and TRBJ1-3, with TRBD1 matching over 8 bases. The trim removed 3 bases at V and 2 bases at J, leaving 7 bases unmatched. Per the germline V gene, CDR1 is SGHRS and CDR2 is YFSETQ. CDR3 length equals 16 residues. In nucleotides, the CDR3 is TGCGCCAGCAGCTACAACGCAGGGGGCACTGGAAACACCATATATTTT. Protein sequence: CASSYNAGGTGNTIYF.

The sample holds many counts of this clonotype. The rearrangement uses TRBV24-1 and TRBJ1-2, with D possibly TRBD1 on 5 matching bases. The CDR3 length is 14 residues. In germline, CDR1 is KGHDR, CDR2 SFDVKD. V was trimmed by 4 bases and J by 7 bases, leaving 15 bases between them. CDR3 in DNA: TGTGCCACCAGTGACCGTACAGGTGGTGTTGGCTACACCTTC. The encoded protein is CATSDRTGGVGYTF.

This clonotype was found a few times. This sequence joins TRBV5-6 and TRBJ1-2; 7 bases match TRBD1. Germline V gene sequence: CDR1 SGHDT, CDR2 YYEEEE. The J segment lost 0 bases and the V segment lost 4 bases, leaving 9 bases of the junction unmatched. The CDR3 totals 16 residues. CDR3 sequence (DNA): TGTGCCAGCAGCCAGCCGGGACAGCAAGCTAACTATGGCTACACCTTC. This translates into CASSQPGQQANYGYTF.

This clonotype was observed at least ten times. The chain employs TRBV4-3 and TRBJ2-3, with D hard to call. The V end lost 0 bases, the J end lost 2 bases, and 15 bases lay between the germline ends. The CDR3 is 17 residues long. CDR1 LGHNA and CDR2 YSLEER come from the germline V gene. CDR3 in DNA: TGCGCCAGCAGCCAAGATCTGGCGGCAGATCTCACAGATACGCAGTATTTT. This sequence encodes CASSQDLAADLTDTQYF.

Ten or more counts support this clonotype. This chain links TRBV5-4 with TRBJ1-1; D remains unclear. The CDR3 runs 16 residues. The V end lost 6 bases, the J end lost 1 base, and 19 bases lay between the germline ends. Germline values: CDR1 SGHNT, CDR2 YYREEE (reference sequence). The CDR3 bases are TGTGCCAGCAACACCGAACCCGACCGGGCGAACACTGAAGCTTTCTTT. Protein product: CASNTEPDRANTEAFF.

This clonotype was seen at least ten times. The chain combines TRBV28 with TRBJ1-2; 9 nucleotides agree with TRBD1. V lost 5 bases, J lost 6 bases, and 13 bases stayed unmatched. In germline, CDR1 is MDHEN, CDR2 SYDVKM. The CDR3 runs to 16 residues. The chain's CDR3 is CASSRMDRGIIHGYTF. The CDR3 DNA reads TGTGCCAGCAGTAGGATGGACAGGGGTATCATTCATGGCTACACCTTC.

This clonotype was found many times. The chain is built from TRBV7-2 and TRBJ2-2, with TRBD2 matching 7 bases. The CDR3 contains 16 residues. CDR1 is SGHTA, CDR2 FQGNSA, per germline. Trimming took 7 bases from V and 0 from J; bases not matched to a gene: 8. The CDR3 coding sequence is TGTGCCAGCACCCAGCGGAGCGGGGCGAACACCGGGGAGCTGTTTTTT. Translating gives CASTQRSGANTGELFF.

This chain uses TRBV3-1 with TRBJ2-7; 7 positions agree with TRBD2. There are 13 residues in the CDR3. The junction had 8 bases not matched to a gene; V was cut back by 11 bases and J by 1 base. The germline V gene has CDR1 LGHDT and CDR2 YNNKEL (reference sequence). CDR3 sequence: CACARGVSYEQYF. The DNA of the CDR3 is TGTGCCTGCGCCCGGGGGGTGTCCTACGAGCAGTACTTC.

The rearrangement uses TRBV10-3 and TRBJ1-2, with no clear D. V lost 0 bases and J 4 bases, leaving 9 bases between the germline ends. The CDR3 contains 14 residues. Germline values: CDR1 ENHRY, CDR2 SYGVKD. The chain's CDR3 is CAISESRTGYGYTF. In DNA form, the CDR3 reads TGTGCCATCAGTGAGTCGAGAACCGGCTATGGCTACACCTTC.

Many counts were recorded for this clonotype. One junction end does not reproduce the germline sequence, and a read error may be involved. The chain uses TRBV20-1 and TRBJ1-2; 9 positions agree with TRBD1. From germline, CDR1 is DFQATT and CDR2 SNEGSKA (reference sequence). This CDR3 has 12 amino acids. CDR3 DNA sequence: TGCAGTGCTAGCGAGGGACAGGGTACTCCCCGTTTC. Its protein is CSASEGQGTPRF.

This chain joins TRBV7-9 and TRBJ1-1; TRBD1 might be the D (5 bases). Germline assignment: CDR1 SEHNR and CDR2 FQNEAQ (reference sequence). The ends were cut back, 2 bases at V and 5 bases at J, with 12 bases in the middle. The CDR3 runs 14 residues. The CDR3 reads CASSLSQGRTEAFF. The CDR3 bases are TGTGCCAGCAGCTTAAGCCAGGGAAGAACTGAAGCTTTCTTT.